Shown below are 27 T cell receptor beta chains from a single sample sequenced in a study of T cell clonality in common variable immunodeficiency. Clones were sequenced by immunoSEQ multiplex PCR, and TCRdb holds only the in-frame ones, with some missing. The sample was found to contain approximately 81,000 clones, and every one recurs. The specimen sequenced was peripheral blood mononuclear cells. These receptor sequences come from a person between 18 and 75 years old in good health.

Notes on this clone: A much larger clone differs from this one at a single base, so this may be a read error. The CDR3 extends 3 residues past the end of the read, so its final part is completed from the germline J gene. This chain links TRBV7-2 with TRBJ2-7, with D hard to call. V was trimmed by 5 bases and J by 0 bases, leaving 8 bases between them. Per the germline V gene, CDR1 is SGHTA and CDR2 is FQGNSA. The CDR3 extends over 13 amino acids. The CDR3 bases that were read are TGTGCCAGCAGCCCCCCGTTCTCCTACGAG. The encoded protein is CASSPPFSYE. The CDR3 as a whole reads CASSPPFSYEQYF.

This clone was recorded many times. The CDR3 end falls 3 residues outside the read, so it is completed with the germline J gene. The chain is built from TRBV5-1 and TRBJ2-2, with D possibly being TRBD2 (6 bases). Germline CDR1 is SGHRS and CDR2 is YFSETQ. CDR3 size: 13 residues. Trimming pared 0 bases from V and 8 bases from J, leaving 8 bases between. CDR3 protein: CASSLAAGGELFF. CDR3 bases read: TGCGCCAGCAGCTTGGCAGCGGGTGGGGAG.

This clone was seen many times. Read sequence stops 3 residues before the CDR3 end, and the germline J gene provides the missing end. The chain links TRBV20-1 to TRBJ2-1; TRBD1 is a possible D gene (7 bases). Germline assignment: CDR1 DFQATT and CDR2 SNEGSKA (reference sequence). V lost 3 bases and J 9 bases, leaving 12 bases between the germline ends. The length of the CDR3 is 12 residues. This CDR3 reads CSAREGAFEQFF. CDR3 bases read: TGCAGTGCTAGGGAGGGGGCGTTTGAG.

About this clone: Read data end 3 residues before the CDR3 end; the end is taken from the germline J gene. V and J are TRBV11-1 and TRBJ1-2; 11 positions match TRBD1. Per germline, CDR1 SGHAT and CDR2 FQDESV (reference sequence). The V gene end was trimmed by 5 bases and the J gene end by 5 bases; junction bases not matched to a gene: 7. The CDR3 extends over 15 amino acids. CDR3: CASSRQDRGRYGYTF. Partial CDR3 DNA: TGTGCCAGCAGCCGCCAGGACAGGGGGCGATATGGC.

This clone was seen repeatedly, ten times or more. The read stops 3 residues short of the end of the CDR3; the missing end is completed from the germline J gene. The V call is TRBV7-6, the J call TRBJ1-1; possibly TRBD1 for D (6 bases). This CDR3 comprises 13 residues. V shed 4 bases and J shed 3 bases, with 9 bases lying between them. The germline CDR1 and CDR2 sequences are SGHVS and FNYEAQ. The CDR3: CASSSQGYTEAFF. The DNA read from the CDR3 is TGTGCCAGCAGCTCCCAGGGGTACACTGAA.

This clone has a count of ten or more. The read falls 3 residues short of the CDR3 end, and the missing part is taken from the germline J gene. V gene TRBV5-1 combines with J gene TRBJ2-2; a weak D match, TRBD1 (6 bases). The CDR3 is 15 amino acids. Germline V gives CDR1 SGHRS, CDR2 YFSETQ. V lost 4 bases and J lost 6, with 16 bases in between. CDR3 amino acids: CASSQDRYVPGELFF. The DNA read from the CDR3 is TGCGCCAGCAGCCAGGACAGATATGTCCCCGGGGAG. The full variable domain, its missing parts supplied by reference TRBV5-1 and TRBJ2-2, is KAGVTQTPRYLIKTRGQQVTLSCSPISGHRSVSWYQQTPGQGLQFLFEYFSETQRNKGNFPGRFSGRQFSNSRSEMNVSTLELGDSALYLCASSQDRYVPGELFFGEGSRLTVL.

In this sample, this clone turned up many times. Read data end 3 residues before the CDR3 end; the end is taken from the germline J gene. The chain is built from TRBV20-1 and TRBJ1-5, with D perhaps TRBD1 (6 bases). Per germline, CDR1 DFQATT and CDR2 SNEGSKA (reference sequence). This CDR3 region has 13 residues. The germline V and J ends were trimmed by 4 bases and 4 bases, with 11 bases remaining between them. The sequenced CDR3 bases are TGCAGTGCTATTGTCCAGGGGAATCAGCCC. It encodes CSAIVQGNQP. The complete CDR3 reads CSAIVQGNQPQHF.

This clone showed up many times. The CDR3 end falls 3 residues outside the read, so it is completed with the germline J gene. V usage is TRBV6-1 and J usage is TRBJ1-6; D gene unclear. From germline, CDR1 is MNHNS and CDR2 SASEGT. Trimming removed 0 bases at V and 0 bases at J, with 3 bases between. This CDR3 has 15 amino acids. Partial CDR3 DNA: TGTGCCAGCAGTGAAGCCCACTCCTATAATTCACCC. The encoded protein is CASSEAHSYNSP. The CDR3 in its entirety is CASSEAHSYNSPLHF.

This clone was detected many times. Read sequence stops 3 residues before the CDR3 end, and the germline J gene provides the missing end. This chain uses TRBV7-2 with TRBJ1-4; no clear D gene. The CDR3 runs 13 residues. Germline loops: CDR1 SGHTA, CDR2 FQGNSA. The V gene lost 2 bases and the J gene lost 5 bases, with 6 bases spanning the gap. CDR3 sequence: CASSLLRNEKLFF. The DNA read from the CDR3 is TGTGCCAGCAGCTTACTCAGGAATGAAAAA.

This clone was counted ten times or more. The CDR3 end falls 3 residues outside the read, so it is completed with the germline J gene. The chain is built from TRBV18 and TRBJ2-3; D possibly corresponds to TRBD1 (6 bases). Germline V gene data show CDR1 as KGHSH and CDR2 as LQKENI. The germline V and J ends were trimmed by 7 bases and 2 bases, with 13 bases remaining between them. CDR3 size: 14 residues. The covered CDR3 bases are TGTGCCAGCTTTCGCAGGACAGACACAGATACG. It yields the protein CASFRRTDTDT. The complete CDR3 protein is CASFRRTDTDTQYF.

This clone was observed at least ten times. This chain's CDR3 is CSAGGGTNQETQYF. The sequenced part of the CDR3 DNA is TGCAGTGCAGGGGGGGGGACTAACCAAGAGACC. The chain joins TRBV20-1 to TRBJ2-5; D is possibly TRBD2 (7 bases). The read halts 3 residues ahead of the CDR3 end, with the missing end drawn from the germline J gene. Trimming left V 6 bases short and J 0 bases short, with 14 bases between. From germline, CDR1 is DFQATT and CDR2 SNEGSKA (reference sequence). This CDR3 is built from 14 residues.

In its sample, this clone was seen many times. The sequence runs out 3 residues before the end of the CDR3; the remainder is reconstructed from the germline J gene. The chain employs TRBV10-3 and TRBJ2-1, with TRBD2 matching over 9 bases. The CDR3 spans 14 residues. Trimming cost V 8 bases and J 5 bases; bases outside gene matches: 7. The V gene's germline CDR1 is ENHRY and CDR2 SYGVKD. The CDR3 protein is CAIETGTSHNEQFF. The part of the CDR3 DNA that was read is TGTGCCATCGAGACAGGGACTAGCCACAATGAG.

This clone was counted many times. The read is 3 residues too short to cover the CDR3 end, so that end is filled in from the germline J gene. The chain recombines TRBV6-1 with TRBJ2-1; 8 bases map to TRBD1. V was clipped by 7 bases and J by 9 bases; unmatched bases: 8. Germline V gene lookup returns CDR1 MNHNS and CDR2 SASEGT. The CDR3 has 13 residues. CDR3 bases read: TGTGCCAGCACTGACAGGGGTTATGGTGAG. Protein sequence: CASTDRGYGE. From start to end, the CDR3 is CASTDRGYGEQFF.

This clone was recorded many times. The CDR3 bases that were read are TGTGCCAGTTCCCCGGGACTAGCGGAGACC. Its translation: CASSPGLAET. The full CDR3 protein reads CASSPGLAETQYF. The rearrangement uses TRBV19 and TRBJ2-5; 10 bases are a match to TRBD2. Coverage ceases 3 residues before the CDR3 finishes, and the germline J gene fills in the end. V lost 8 bases to trimming and J lost 5 bases; unmatched junction nucleotides: 5. This CDR3 has 13 residues. Per germline, CDR1 LNHDA and CDR2 SQIVND (reference sequence). Filled out from reference TRBV19 and TRBJ2-5, the complete variable domain reads DGGITQSPKYLFRKEGQNVTLSCEQNLNHDAMYWYRQDPGQGLRLIYYSQIVNDFQKGDIAEGYSVSREKKESFPLTVTSAQKNPTAFYLCASSPGLAETQYFGPGTRLLVL.

This clone was detected ten times or more. The read ends 3 residues before the CDR3 terminus; that terminus is restored from the germline J gene. The chain uses TRBV12-5 and TRBJ1-1; TRBD1 aligns across 8 bases. The ends lost 6 bases at V and 0 bases at J; junction bases unmatched: 9. Germline V gives CDR1 LGHNT, CDR2 FRNRAP. CDR3 size: 16 residues. The sequenced CDR3 bases are TGTGCTAGTGGACCTCTGACAGGGGTCATGAACACTGAA. This translates into CASGPLTGVMNTE. The entire CDR3 protein reads CASGPLTGVMNTEAFF.

This clone was observed many times. The covered CDR3 bases are TGTGCCAGCAGGCGGAACACCGGGGAG. Its translation is CASRRNTGE. The entire CDR3 reads CASRRNTGELFF. This chain joins TRBV6-2 or TRBV6-3 and TRBJ2-2; no clear D gene. The CDR3 end is not reached by the read, which stops 3 residues before it; the germline J gene fills it in. The CDR3 runs 12 residues. The V gene lost 6 bases and the J gene lost 1 base, with 3 bases spanning the gap. CDR1 MNHEY and CDR2 SVGEGT come from the germline V gene.

There are many counts of this clone. Coverage ceases 3 residues before the CDR3 finishes, and the germline J gene fills in the end. The J gene is TRBJ2-4, the V gene TRBV20-1; D unclear. Per germline, CDR1 DFQATT and CDR2 SNEGSKA (reference sequence). This CDR3 region has 14 residues. Deletions cut 3 bases from V and 1 base from J, with 10 bases between. CDR3 region: CSARLGQAKNIQYF. CDR3 bases read: TGCAGTGCTAGGTTAGGGCAGGCCAAAAACATT.

The sample holds many counts of this clone. CDR3 protein: CASSRGSYEQYF. The CDR3 DNA, read in part, is TGTGCCAGCTCCCGCGGCTCCTACGAG. The genes are TRBV13 and TRBJ2-7; D call uncertain. The read stops 3 residues short of the end of the CDR3; the missing end is completed from the germline J gene. The germline gives CDR1 PRHDT, CDR2 FYEKMQ (reference sequence). The CDR3 has 12 amino acids. Trimming removed 8 bases at V and 0 bases at J, with 8 bases between.

This clone was seen many times. This chain's CDR3 is CASTGGGTNEKLFF. The sequenced part of the CDR3 DNA is TGTGCCAGCACCGGGGGGGGAACTAATGAAAAA. V and J are TRBV28 and TRBJ1-4; TRBD1 might be the D (5 bases). The read comes to an end 3 residues before the CDR3 does, leaving the germline J gene to fill in the end. Trimming removed 7 bases from V and 1 base from J, with 10 bases in between. This CDR3 is built from 14 residues. Germline V lookup: CDR1 MDHEN, CDR2 SYDVKM.

This clone was counted ten times or more. The DNA ends 3 residues before the CDR3 does, and the rest of the CDR3 is filled in from the germline J gene. The chain uses TRBV30 and TRBJ1-2; TRBD1 agrees at 7 bases. The V segment lost 2 bases and the J segment 4 bases; nucleotides outside the gene matches: 7. The germline CDR1 and CDR2 sequences are GTSNPN and SVGIG (reference sequence). The CDR3 loop spans 14 amino acids. CDR3 DNA, as far as it was read: TGTGCCTGGAGTACAGGGGCGGAGAGCTATGGC. It translates to CAWSTGAESYG. The whole CDR3 sequence is CAWSTGAESYGYTF.

This clone was counted ten times or more. The CDR3 is cut off 3 residues early in the read; its end comes from the germline J gene. The chain joins TRBV19 to TRBJ1-1; D is ambiguous. CDR1 and CDR2 (germline): LNHDA, SQIVND (reference sequence). The germline V and J ends were trimmed by 0 bases and 0 bases, with 5 bases remaining between them. This CDR3 is 14 amino acids long. The covered CDR3 bases are TGTGCCAGTAGTATAGATCAGGTGAACACTGAA. Residues: CASSIDQVNTE. The full CDR3 protein is CASSIDQVNTEAFF.

This clone was seen at least ten times. With the read ending 3 residues before the CDR3 end, the germline J gene is used to fill in that end. V gene TRBV29-1 combines with J gene TRBJ2-7, with unresolved D. V dropped 3 bases and J dropped 1 base, with 13 bases sitting between them. This CDR3 has 14 amino acids. Germline assignment: CDR1 SQVTM and CDR2 ANQGSEA. The CDR3 spells CSVDTGSGSYEQYF. The DNA read from the CDR3 is TGCAGCGTTGATACTGGATCCGGGTCCTACGAG.

This clone was counted many times. The CDR3 end lies 3 residues beyond the end of the read and is filled in from the germline J gene. The chain is built from TRBV19 and TRBJ2-1; 10 nucleotides match TRBD1. The CDR3 extends over 15 amino acids. Per germline, CDR1 LNHDA and CDR2 SQIVND (reference sequence). V lost 4 bases, J lost 5 bases, and 5 bases stayed unmatched. CDR3 DNA, as far as it was read: TGTGCCAGTAGTACTGGGACAGGGGTTGACAATGAG. It encodes CASSTGTGVDNE. The whole CDR3 reads CASSTGTGVDNEQFF.

This clone has at least ten counts. Read coverage stops 3 residues before the CDR3 terminus; the germline J gene supplies the remainder. The rearrangement uses TRBV5-4 and TRBJ2-2; 9 bases are a match to TRBD1. The CDR3 sequence is 16 residues long. After removal of 3 bases from V and 3 bases from J, the junction contained 6 bases not matched to a gene. CDR1 is SGHNT, CDR2 YYREEE, per germline (reference sequence). The CDR3 bases that were read are TGTGCCAGCAGCTCCCGGGACAGGGTATACACCGGGGAG. It codes for CASSSRDRVYTGE. The whole CDR3 region reads CASSSRDRVYTGELFF.

Many counts were recorded for this clone. Read sequence stops 3 residues before the CDR3 end, and the germline J gene provides the missing end. The rearrangement uses TRBV7-3 and TRBJ2-1; 8 nucleotides line up with TRBD1. CDR3 length equals 15 residues. The V gene's germline CDR1 is SGHTA and CDR2 FQGTGA. V lost 5 bases and J lost 2; bases outside the gene matches: 5. CDR3 sequence: CASSASGGPYNEQFF. The CDR3 bases that were read are TGTGCCAGCAGCGCCTCAGGGGGCCCCTACAATGAG.

The table lists this clone with many counts. CDR3 residues: CASSYGLAGGKTGELFF. The CDR3 bases that were read are TGTGCCAGCAGTTACGGGCTAGCGGGAGGAAAAACCGGGGAG. The J gene is TRBJ2-2, the V gene TRBV6-2 or TRBV6-3, with 11 bases that match TRBD2. The sequence runs out 3 residues before the end of the CDR3; the remainder is reconstructed from the germline J gene. The CDR3 is 17 amino acids. The V gene's germline CDR1 is MNHEY and CDR2 SVGEGT. Trimming at V came to 2 bases and at J to 5 bases, leaving 7 bases not matched to a gene.

This clone was detected ten times or more. The read terminates 3 residues before the CDR3 end, so the remaining end is supplied by the germline J gene. V and J are TRBV12-5 and TRBJ1-3; unclear D gene. Germline-derived CDR1 and CDR2 are LGHNT and FRNRAP. CDR3 length: 13 amino acids. The V and J ends lost 6 bases and 3 bases respectively, with 9 bases between them. The CDR3 DNA, read in part, is TGTGCTAGTGGCCCGCCCAGTGGAAACACC. Translation gives CASGPPSGNT. The entire CDR3 is CASGPPSGNTIYF.